This T cell receptor beta chain emerged from a study of graft-versus-host responses after intestinal transplantation. In the study overall: The study gave all recipients anti-thymocyte globulin induction, then tacrolimus and steroids for 2 to 3 years. Study results and caveats: Some GvH clones appeared in ileal mucosa or blood before recipient bone marrow. Across patients carrying graft-donor T cell macrochimerism, allografts held high graft-versus-host to host-versus-graft clonal ratios. Peak levels of circulating GvH clones tracked with early post-transplant HvG declines.

V lost 8 bases, J lost 0 bases, and 17 bases lay in between. There are 17 residues in the CDR3. CDR1 is MGHRA and CDR2 is YSYEKL in the germline V gene. Of note for this clone: Its antigen is currently unknown.

Clones were sequenced by immunoSEQ multiplex PCR, and TCRdb holds only the in-frame ones, with some missing. The sample has about 10,000 clones; around three quarters are singletons. Intraepithelial and lamina propria lymphocytes were released after the graft tissue was processed. The chain combines TRBV4-1 with TRBJ2-6; D may be TRBD1 (6 bases). This sequence originates from a human patient who received an intestinal transplant, so some T cells may come from the graft donor. This sample comprised ileum tissue, obtained 23 days after intestinal transplant. This CDR3 reads CASRQWTAPSGANVLTF. The CDR3 DNA is TGCGCCAGCCGACAGTGGACAGCCCCCTCTGGGGCCAACGTCCTGACTTTC.